The 12 T cell receptor beta chains reported below all come from one sample, sequenced in a study of cytomegalovirus exposure and HLA in healthy donors. The PCR was carried out with 60 Vbeta primers and 13 Jbeta primers. Clones were read by immunoSEQ multiplex PCR, and TCRdb kept only the in-frame ones, dropping some. The sample contains some 210,000 clones, about 85% of which appear only once. The sequencing input was PBMCs. These receptors were collected from a woman aged 45-59 years in good health and CMV-seropositive.

The gene calls are TRBV6-5 and TRBJ2-7; 8 bases fit TRBD1. Per germline, CDR1 MNHEY and CDR2 SVGAGI. With 5 bases clipped from V and 0 bases from J, the junction kept 6 bases outside the gene matches. The CDR3 is made up of 15 amino acids. For the CDR3, the DNA is TGTGCCAGCAGTATATACGGACAGGGCTCCTACGAGCAGTACTTC. Translated: CASSIYGQGSYEQYF.

This chain joins TRBV5-1 and TRBJ2-7, with a weak D call TRBD1 (6 bases). CDR3 length: 15 residues. CDR1 SGHRS and CDR2 YFSETQ come from the germline V gene. V was pared by 4 bases and J by 5 bases, with 19 bases between. CDR3 coding DNA: TGCGCCAGCAGCAAAACAGGGCCCGGTTTTGACGAGCAGTACTTC. Its translation: CASSKTGPGFDEQYF.

CDR3 coding DNA: TGCGCCAGCAGCCCAACGGGACAGGGGATTTATGGCTACACCTTC. This codes for CASSPTGQGIYGYTF. The chain employs TRBV5-1 and TRBJ1-2, with 10 bases that match TRBD1. The CDR3 length is 15 residues. Germline V CDR1 and CDR2: SGHRS, YFSETQ. Unmatched junction bases numbered 8, after V lost 4 bases and J lost 5 bases.

The V gene is TRBV19, the J gene TRBJ2-7; 9 positions agree with TRBD2. CDR1 and CDR2 from the germline V gene are LNHDA and SQIVND (reference sequence). The V segment lost 4 bases and the J segment 5 bases; nucleotides outside the gene matches: 6. This CDR3 is built from 14 residues. CDR3 amino acids: CASSTGASGNEQYF. DNA of the CDR3: TGTGCCAGTAGTACCGGGGCTAGCGGGAACGAGCAGTACTTC.

V usage is TRBV28 and J usage is TRBJ2-6; the D is unclear. V lost 7 bases and J 2 bases, leaving 6 bases between the germline ends. Germline CDR1 reads MDHEN; CDR2 reads SYDVKM. This CDR3 has 13 amino acids. CDR3 nucleotide sequence: TGTGCCAGCACTATCCCTGGGGCCAACGTCCTGACTTTC. This translates into CASTIPGANVLTF.

On this clone: The sample contains more than one DNA sequence encoding this CDR3. This chain uses TRBV27 with TRBJ2-7; TRBD2 matches 8 bases. Germline V lookup: CDR1 MNHEY, CDR2 SMNVEV (reference sequence). With V trimmed by 2 bases and J by 6 bases, 0 bases remained unmatched. CDR3 length: 12 residues. The CDR3 here is CASSLRGGEQYF. CDR3 sequence (DNA): TGTGCCAGCAGTTTACGGGGGGGCGAGCAGTACTTC.

This chain joins TRBV29-1 and TRBJ1-2; TRBD1 aligns across 7 bases. The CDR3 has 14 amino acids. Germline V gene lookup returns CDR1 SQVTM and CDR2 ANQGSEA. Trimming at V came to 4 bases and at J to 5 bases, leaving 10 bases not matched to a gene. CDR3 DNA: TGCAGCGTTGTGGTTGAGGGGGCGGGTTATGGCTACACCTTC. This encodes CSVVVEGAGYGYTF.

The chain is built from TRBV13 and TRBJ1-1; D might be TRBD1 (5 bases). Trimming took off 5 bases at V and 5 bases at J, with 15 bases between the two ends. In germline, CDR1 is PRHDT, CDR2 FYEKMQ (reference sequence). The CDR3 extends over 14 amino acids. The chain's CDR3 is CASSEDTKGTEAFF. The CDR3 DNA follows: TGTGCCAGCAGCGAGGACACCAAGGGAACTGAAGCTTTCTTT.

V is TRBV18 and J is TRBJ1-1; D is uncertain. Trimming stripped 5 bases from V and 3 bases from J, with 22 bases between. CDR1 and CDR2 (germline): KGHSH, LQKENI. This CDR3 contains 17 residues. This CDR3 reads CASSRPGSLGEDTEAFF. In DNA, the CDR3 is TGTGCCAGCTCAAGACCCGGGAGCCTCGGGGAGGACACTGAAGCTTTCTTT.

The J gene is TRBJ2-3, the V gene TRBV7-2, with D tentatively TRBD2 (6 bases). The V end was cut by 2 bases, the J end by 1 base, with 10 bases between. From germline, CDR1 is SGHTA and CDR2 FQGNSA. The CDR3 contains 15 residues. The CDR3 region is CASSLIGGGTDTQYF. CDR3 sequence (DNA): TGTGCCAGCAGCTTAATCGGCGGGGGCACAGATACGCAGTATTTT.

The chain uses TRBV18 and TRBJ2-5; D remains ambiguous. There are 12 residues in the CDR3. The germline gives CDR1 KGHSH, CDR2 LQKENI. Trimming removed 6 bases at V and 3 bases at J, with 8 bases between. CDR3 sequence reads: CASSPIEETQYF. The DNA for the CDR3 is TGTGCCAGCTCTCCCATTGAAGAGACCCAGTACTTC.

The chain combines TRBV20-1 with TRBJ1-1, with no clear D. Per the germline V gene, CDR1 is DFQATT and CDR2 is SNEGSKA (reference sequence). The length of the CDR3 is 10 residues. V lost 5 bases to trimming and J lost 11 bases, with 12 bases between them. CDR3: CSAFTVNAFF. Here the CDR3 DNA reads TGCAGTGCTTTCACAGTTAACGCTTTCTTT.